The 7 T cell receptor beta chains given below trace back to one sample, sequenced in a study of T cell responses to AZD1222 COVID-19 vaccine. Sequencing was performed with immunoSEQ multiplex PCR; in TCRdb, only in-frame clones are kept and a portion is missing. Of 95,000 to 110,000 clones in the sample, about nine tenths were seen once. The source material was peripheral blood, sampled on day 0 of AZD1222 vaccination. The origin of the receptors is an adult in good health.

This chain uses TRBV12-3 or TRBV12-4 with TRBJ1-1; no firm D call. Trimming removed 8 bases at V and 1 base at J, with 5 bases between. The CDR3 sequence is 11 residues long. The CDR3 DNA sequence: TGTGCCAGCCGATCGAACACTGAAGCTTTCTTT. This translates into CASRSNTEAFF.

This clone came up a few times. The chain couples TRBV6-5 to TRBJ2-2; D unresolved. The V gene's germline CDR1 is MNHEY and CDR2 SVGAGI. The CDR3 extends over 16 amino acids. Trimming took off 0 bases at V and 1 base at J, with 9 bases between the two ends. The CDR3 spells CASSYSFGLNTGELFF. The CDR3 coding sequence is TGTGCCAGCAGTTACTCTTTTGGGTTGAACACCGGGGAGCTGTTTTTT.

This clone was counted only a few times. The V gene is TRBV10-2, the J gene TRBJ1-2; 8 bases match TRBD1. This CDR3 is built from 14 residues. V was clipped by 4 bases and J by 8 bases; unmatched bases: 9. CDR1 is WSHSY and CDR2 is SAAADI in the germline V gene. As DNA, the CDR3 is TGCGCCAGCAGTGTGGACGGGACAGGAAGGGGCTACACCTTC. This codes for CASSVDGTGRGYTF.

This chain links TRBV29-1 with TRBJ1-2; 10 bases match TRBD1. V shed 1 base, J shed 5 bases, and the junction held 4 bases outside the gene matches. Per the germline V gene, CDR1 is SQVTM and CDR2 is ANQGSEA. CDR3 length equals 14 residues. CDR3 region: CSVEGGQGPYGYTF. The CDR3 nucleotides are TGCAGCGTTGAAGGGGGACAGGGGCCATATGGCTACACCTTC.

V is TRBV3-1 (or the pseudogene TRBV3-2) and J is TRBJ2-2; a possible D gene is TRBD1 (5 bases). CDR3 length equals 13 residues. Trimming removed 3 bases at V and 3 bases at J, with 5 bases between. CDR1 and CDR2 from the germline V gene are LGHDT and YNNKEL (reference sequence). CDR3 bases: TGTGCCAGCAGCCAGACAGACACCGGGGAGCTGTTTTTT. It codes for CASSQTDTGELFF.

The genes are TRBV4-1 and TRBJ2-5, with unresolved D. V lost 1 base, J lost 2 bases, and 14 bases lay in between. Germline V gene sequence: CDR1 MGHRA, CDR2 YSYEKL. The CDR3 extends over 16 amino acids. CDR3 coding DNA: TGCGCCAGCAGCCAAGCGGTCTCTACATATCAAGAGACCCAGTACTTC. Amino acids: CASSQAVSTYQETQYF.

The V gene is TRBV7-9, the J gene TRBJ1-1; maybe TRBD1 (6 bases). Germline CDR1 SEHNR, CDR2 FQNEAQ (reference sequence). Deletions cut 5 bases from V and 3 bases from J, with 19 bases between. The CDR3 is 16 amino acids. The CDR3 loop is CASSEPQGRRDTEAFF. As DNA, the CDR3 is TGTGCCAGCAGCGAGCCCCAGGGGCGTCGGGACACTGAAGCTTTCTTT.